Below, 21 T cell receptor beta chains from the same sample are listed, as sequenced in a study of vaccination and CD4 T cells after COVID-19. The Oncomine TCR Beta short-read assay was what sequenced the DNA obtained from cultured CD4+ T cells. In TCRdb, the PCR reads were re-called with MiXCR into one record per CDR3 protein. The sample has 20,000 to 25,000 distinct CDR3 sequences, about 39% seen once. Specified treatment: 10-day PBMC culture with coronavirus spike peptide pools or control peptides (ViraFEST assay). No antigen has been identified for these receptors. Specimen: CD4+ T cells from blood, cultured in vitro. The origin of the receptors is a human donor who had recovered from COVID-19.

This chain connects TRBV4-3 to TRBJ2-3; D gene unclear. Deletions cut 1 base from V and 3 bases from J, with 11 bases between. This CDR3 has 15 residues. In germline, CDR1 is LGHNA, CDR2 YSLEER. CDR3 DNA: TGCGCCAGCAGCCAAGGGTCCCGTTTGACAGATACGCAGTATTTT. Its translation: CASSQGSRLTDTQYF.

This clonotype was seen a handful of times. V usage is TRBV6-1 and J usage is TRBJ1-5, with 7 nucleotides matching TRBD1. CDR3 length equals 15 residues. Germline assignment: CDR1 MNHNS and CDR2 SASEGT. With 5 bases clipped from V and 2 bases from J, the junction kept 6 bases outside the gene matches. CDR3 amino acids: CASSQGGSGNQPQHF. In DNA, the CDR3 is TGTGCCAGCAGTCAAGGGGGCTCGGGCAATCAGCCCCAGCATTTT.

The rearrangement joins TRBV24-1 to TRBJ2-4, with 10 bases identical to TRBD1. V trimming: 4 bases; J trimming: 5 bases; junction bases outside the gene matches: 4. CDR1 is KGHDR, CDR2 SFDVKD, per germline. CDR3 length: 15 amino acids. The CDR3 DNA sequence: TGTGCCACCAGTGACCCAGGACAGGGGGAAAACATTCAGTACTTC. Encoded protein: CATSDPGQGENIQYF.

This chain links TRBV6-1 with TRBJ2-7, with TRBD2 matching 9 bases. This CDR3 contains 15 residues. Germline CDR1 is MNHNS and CDR2 is SASEGT. The J segment lost 7 bases and the V segment lost 8 bases, leaving 15 bases of the junction unmatched. The CDR3 region has the DNA TGTGCCAGCGGGTCAAGTAGCGGGGGTGGGAGGGAGCAGTACTTC. It is translated as CASGSSSGGGREQYF.

The chain links TRBV2 to TRBJ2-7, with D perhaps matching TRBD1 or TRBD2 (6 bases each). Germline CDR1 reads SNHLY; CDR2 reads FYNNEI. V was pared by 2 bases and J by 4 bases, with 15 bases between. CDR3 length: 15 residues. For the CDR3, the DNA is TGTGCCAGCAGTGAATTGGCTGAGGGGGGATACGAGCAGTACTTC. Translating it yields CASSELAEGGYEQYF.

This clonotype was counted only a few times. The CDR3 DNA reads TGTGCCAGCAGTTTACAGGGGAGGCAAAATTCACCCCTCCACTTT. This translates into CASSLQGRQNSPLHF. This chain joins TRBV27 and TRBJ1-6; weak D call: TRBD1 (6 bases). V was trimmed by 2 bases and J by 7 bases, leaving 12 bases between them. In germline, CDR1 is MNHEY, CDR2 SMNVEV (reference sequence). The CDR3 has 15 residues.

The sample holds a few counts of this clonotype. The CDR3 is CSASRSGLNTEAFF. In DNA, the CDR3 is TGCAGTGCCTCAAGATCAGGGTTGAACACTGAAGCTTTCTTT. This chain joins TRBV20-1 and TRBJ1-1, with D maybe TRBD1 (5 bases). Germline values: CDR1 DFQATT, CDR2 SNEGSKA (reference sequence). V was cut by 6 bases and J by 0 bases, with 14 bases left in between. The CDR3 contains 14 residues.

The rearrangement uses TRBV7-6 and TRBJ1-5; D not certain. Germline V lookup: CDR1 SGHVS, CDR2 FNYEAQ. Trimming cost V 1 base and J 3 bases, with 10 bases left between them. The CDR3 runs to 15 residues. CDR3 DNA: TGTGCCAGCAGCTTAGTAATGGGCCCCAATCAGCCCCAGCATTTT. Translation gives CASSLVMGPNQPQHF.

The chain combines TRBV12-3 or TRBV12-4 with TRBJ2-5; perhaps TRBD2 as D (6 bases). The CDR3 has 16 residues. V shed 6 bases and J shed 4 bases, with 21 bases lying between them. CDR3 amino acids: CASSPEVVSGRETQYF. Here the CDR3 DNA reads TGTGCCAGCAGCCCCGAGGTCGTCAGCGGGCGAGAGACCCAGTACTTC.

The chain links TRBV24-1 to TRBJ2-5, with 10 bases fitting TRBD2. Losses at the gene ends were 5 bases for V and 5 bases for J; bases not matched to a gene: 13. CDR1 is KGHDR and CDR2 is SFDVKD in the germline V gene. The CDR3 totals 17 residues. The CDR3 here is CATSGARSGGARETQYF. The CDR3 nucleotides read TGTGCCACCAGTGGGGCGCGGAGCGGGGGGGCCAGGGAGACCCAGTACTTC.

The genes are TRBV7-2 and TRBJ2-7; D remains ambiguous. Germline V gene lookup returns CDR1 SGHTA and CDR2 FQGNSA. V was shortened by 2 bases and J by 7 bases, with 18 bases between the two germline ends. CDR3 length: 15 amino acids. CDR3 sequence reads: CASSLRYSQVGEQYF. The CDR3 DNA reads TGTGCCAGCAGCTTAAGGTACAGCCAAGTTGGGGAGCAGTACTTC.

This clonotype occurred a few times. CDR3 sequence: CATSLGGRGVGQPQHF. The CDR3 DNA sequence: TGTGCCACCAGTCTAGGAGGTAGGGGGGTAGGTCAGCCCCAGCATTTT. The rearrangement joins TRBV24-1 to TRBJ1-5, with a possible D match to TRBD1 (6 bases). Germline CDR1 and CDR2: KGHDR and SFDVKD. The CDR3 extends over 16 amino acids. V lost 6 bases and J 6 bases, leaving 20 bases between the germline ends.

The V call is TRBV10-3, the J call TRBJ1-2; 7 bases are shared with TRBD1. Germline values: CDR1 ENHRY, CDR2 SYGVKD. The junction had 2 bases not matched to a gene; V was cut back by 3 bases and J by 4 bases. The CDR3 sequence is 13 residues long. CDR3 DNA: TGTGCCATCAGTGAACACAGGGGCTATGGCTACACCTTC. Amino acids: CAISEHRGYGYTF.

The chain combines TRBV19 with TRBJ2-2; 8 bases are a match to TRBD2. V shed 1 base, J shed 4 bases, and the junction held 2 bases outside the gene matches. The CDR3 totals 15 residues. Germline V gives CDR1 LNHDA, CDR2 SQIVND (reference sequence). CDR3 nucleotides: TGTGCCAGTAGTATAGGCGGGGGGATCACCGGGGAGCTGTTTTTT. Protein sequence: CASSIGGGITGELFF.

This clonotype was found a few times. V is TRBV6-1 and J is TRBJ1-1; 7 bases map to TRBD1. The CDR3 has 15 amino acids. Germline-derived CDR1 and CDR2 are MNHNS and SASEGT. V lost 5 bases and J lost 4; bases outside the gene matches: 10. Written as DNA, the CDR3 is TGTGCCAGCAGTATATCACAGGGGTCGGGCACTGAAGCTTTCTTT. Translated, it gives CASSISQGSGTEAFF.

This clonotype was seen once. The chain has TRBV5-1 and TRBJ2-7, with D perhaps TRBD1 (5 bases). Trimming shortened V by 1 base and J by 0 bases, and 11 bases separated the two germline ends. The CDR3 extends over 15 amino acids. Germline V gene lookup returns CDR1 SGHRS and CDR2 YFSETQ. CDR3 DNA: TGCGCCAGCAGCTTGTCCCAGGGCAGCTCCTACGAGCAGTACTTC. This codes for CASSLSQGSSYEQYF.

The chain combines TRBV19 with TRBJ2-2; 9 bases agree with TRBD1. After removal of 1 base from V and 5 bases from J, the junction contained 5 bases not matched to a gene. Germline V gene data show CDR1 as LNHDA and CDR2 as SQIVND (reference sequence). CDR3 size: 16 residues. The CDR3 DNA reads TGTGCCAGTAGTATAGTTTACAGGGGGCCTACCGGGGAGCTGTTTTTT. Amino acid sequence: CASSIVYRGPTGELFF. The complete variable domain, with remaining parts taken from reference TRBV19 and TRBJ2-2, reads DGGITQSPKYLFRKEGQNVTLSCEQNLNHDAMYWYRQDPGQGLRLIYYSQIVNDFQKGDIAEGYSVSREKKESFPLTVTSAQKNPTAFYLCASSIVYRGPTGELFFGEGSRLTVL.

The genes are TRBV19 and TRBJ1-1, with D hard to call. The germline V gene has CDR1 LNHDA and CDR2 SQIVND (reference sequence). V lost 11 bases and J 1 base, leaving 17 bases between the germline ends. The CDR3 has 14 residues. CDR3 DNA: TGTGCCTCCTACCGCCCGGCGGAGAACACTGAAGCTTTCTTT. This sequence encodes CASYRPAENTEAFF.

The genes are TRBV7-3 and TRBJ2-3, with D perhaps matching TRBD2 (7 bases). This CDR3 has 20 amino acids. The germline V gene encodes CDR1 SGHTA and CDR2 FQGTGA. V shed 0 bases and J shed 9 bases, with 31 bases lying between them. CDR3 nucleotides: TGTGCCAGCAGCTTAACAGGAATCGGGGTTGGGGGGGCCCTAGCAGGGACGCAGTATTTT. Protein product: CASSLTGIGVGGALAGTQYF.

The chain joins TRBV7-2 to TRBJ2-3; D unclear. The CDR3 loop spans 15 amino acids. V lost 1 base and J lost 2, with 10 bases in between. CDR1 is SGHTA and CDR2 is FQGNSA in the germline V gene. The CDR3 coding sequence is TGTGCCAGCAGCTTAGGTGTCAGCTACACAGATACGCAGTATTTT. It codes for CASSLGVSYTDTQYF.

The rearrangement links TRBV20-1 to TRBJ2-7; 14 bases align to TRBD2. J lost 5 bases, V lost 3 bases, and 6 bases had no gene match. The CDR3 runs to 15 residues. The germline V gene encodes CDR1 DFQATT and CDR2 SNEGSKA (reference sequence). Here the CDR3 DNA reads TGCAGTGCTAGCGCCCCGGGACTAGCGGGAGACGAGCAGTACTTC. Translated: CSASAPGLAGDEQYF.